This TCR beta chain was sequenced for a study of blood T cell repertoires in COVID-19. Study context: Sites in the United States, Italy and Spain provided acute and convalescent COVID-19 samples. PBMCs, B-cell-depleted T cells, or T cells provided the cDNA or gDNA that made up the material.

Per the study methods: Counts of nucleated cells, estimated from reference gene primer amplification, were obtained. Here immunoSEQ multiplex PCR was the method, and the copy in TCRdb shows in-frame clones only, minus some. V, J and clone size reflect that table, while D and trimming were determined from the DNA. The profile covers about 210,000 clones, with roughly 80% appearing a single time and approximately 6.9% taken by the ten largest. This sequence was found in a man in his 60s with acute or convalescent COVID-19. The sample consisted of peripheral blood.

In DNA form, the CDR3 reads TGTGCCAGTAGTATTGGAGGCTCTATCTCTGGAAACACCATATATTTT. Its translation is CASSIGGSISGNTIYF. The V gene is TRBV19, the J gene TRBJ1-3; D uncertain. Germline assignment: CDR1 LNHDA and CDR2 SQIVND (reference sequence). V dropped 3 bases and J dropped 0 bases, with 12 bases sitting between them. There are 16 residues in the CDR3.